The entry below describes one T cell receptor beta chain. The data stem from a study of T cells after posttransplantation cyclophosphamide. This CDR3 region has 15 residues. Germline V gene lookup returns CDR1 SGHRS and CDR2 YFSETQ. Trimming pared 4 bases from V and 1 base from J, leaving 13 bases between. This table comes from immunoSEQ multiplex PCR, and its TCRdb copy is limited to in-frame clones, with some not included. The data contain approximately 22,000 clones, almost 75% of them singletons. The V call is TRBV5-1, the J call TRBJ2-3; D may be TRBD1 (6 bases). This sequence originates from a woman aged 55-69 years in good health, CMV-negative, and a related stem cell transplant donor. The sample comprised memory CD4+ T cells sorted from PBMCs. The CDR3 DNA reads TGCGCCAGCAGCGACCCAGGGGTAGGCACAGATACGCAGTATTTT. Translating it yields CASSDPGVGTDTQYF.